This T cell receptor (beta chain) stems from a study of T cells after posttransplantation cyclophosphamide (dated by TCRdb to 2015 to 2016). Context from the whole study: Using TRB sequencing, the study followed how the T cell repertoire rebuilt after myeloablative bone marrow transplantation with posttransplantation cyclophosphamide given as GVHD prophylaxis. Samples from 35 PTCy-treated patients, along with samples from roughly 15 of their related bone marrow donors, underwent antigen receptor sequencing. Because TRA and TRB clonality were tightly correlated in 9 samples, subsequent TCR analyses were focused on TRB only. TRB sequencing was also done on up to 3 additional blood samples from 2 to 5.2 years after transplant in 3 patients, and on pretransplant blood from 4 patients. Public TRB sequences were checked against a database of over 3,500 sequences associated with responses to pathogens, tumor antigens, self-antigens and alloantigens. Blood from every one of the approximately 36 PTCy patients who had 1-year posttransplant specimens underwent TRB sequencing. The investigation overall reported the following: Across approximately 45 patients, recipient CMV seropositivity and CMV reactivation were highly associated with TRB clonality; PTCy diversity was similar to CNI/methotrexate controls. At 1-2 months, donor-recipient similarity was low but rose over the first year, and the later blood repertoires were often dominated by donor CD8+ memory clones. The TRB repertoires of T cells infiltrating skin or the GI tract showed only limited overlap with the TRB repertoires found in blood.

TRB sequencing was run on genomic DNA with either the immunoSEQ assay at survey resolution or the hsTCRB kit. The paper's processing steps were these. Initial read processing used immunoSEQ software, and repertoire analyses used the LymphoSeq R package. Clonality was computed as 1 minus normalized Shannon entropy, and a Gini coefficient was also calculated for each TRB dataset. Phenotypes of unsorted samples were inferred by mapping TRB sequences from sorted subsets of the recipient or donor onto unsorted samples of the same recipient. This immuneACCESS table, as held by TCRdb, lists in-frame sequences with V and J called but not all clones. Of the missing ones, under half trace to an unresolved V gene in checked studies; the others have no known cause. That table furnishes V, J and clone size, whereas the DNA furnished D and trimming. Across this sample there are tens of thousands of clones, with about 90% seen only once. The ten most abundant clones make up approximately 8% of the sample.

The CDR3 runs 15 residues from the cysteine to the phenylalanine. Just the 45-base CDR3 DNA is kept, in frame starting at base 1. Taken from the germline V gene (reference sequence), the CDR1 and CDR2 loops are LNHDA and SQIVND. Trimming takes 4 bases off V and 4 bases off J; junction bases not matched to a gene: 7. This clone was observed a single time. This receptor's antigen is unknown. One base away there is no much larger clone; base qualities are not given. The control cohort was approximately eleven patients given myeloablative marrow transplants with methotrexate plus a calcineurin inhibitor, sampled 1 year after transplant. Peripheral blood and bone marrow mononuclear cells were isolated by Ficoll-Hypaque density centrifugation and were cryopreserved.

This specimen was PBMCs, taken after an allogeneic stem cell transplant with a calcineurin inhibitor and methotrexate. The source is a female patient in her 50s who received an allogeneic stem cell transplant from an unrelated donor, was CMV-positive, and had chronic GVHD only. After a transplant, some T cells may have been passed on by the graft donor. This receptor chain uses TRBV19 and TRBJ2-3; the central 8 bases match TRBD2. The DNA reads TGTGCCAGTAGTACATCAGCGGGAGCTTCAGATACGCAGTATTTT. Translated, this is CASSTSAGASDTQYF.